This T cell receptor (beta chain) was sequenced in a study of blood T cell repertoires in COVID-19. Those enrolled in Seattle joined during active infection and were followed longitudinally afterward. The method was immunoSEQ multiplex PCR; TCRdb's version includes in-frame clones alone and lacks a portion of them. This table has about 56,000 clones, around 77% appearing once. The length of the CDR3 is 15 residues. The J segment lost 4 bases and the V segment lost 4 bases, leaving 9 bases of the junction unmatched. From germline, CDR1 is LGHDT and CDR2 YNNKEL (reference sequence). Sequenced material: peripheral blood. This receptor was identified in a woman aged 70-85 years with COVID-19, enrolled during active disease. The chain recombines TRBV3-1 (or the pseudogene TRBV3-2) with TRBJ1-1; 7 bases fit TRBD1. Written as DNA, the CDR3 is TGTGCCAGCAGCCTGGCAGGGGGGAGTCCCACTGAAGCTTTCTTT. Residues: CASSLAGGSPTEAFF.